This TCR beta chain was identified in a study of cytomegalovirus exposure and HLA in healthy donors. General study points: TCR beta chain V- and J-gene trimming was linked, in a later analysis, to a missense variant in DCLRE1C. Beyond CMV serostatus, there was no information to go on about immune exposure. Investigators reported approximately 150 TCR beta chains as tied to cytomegalovirus. In most subjects, TCR beta sequences reportedly gave accurate predictions of HLA-A and HLA-B alleles.

Concerning this clone itself: Its antigen remains unidentified.

Germline CDR1 and CDR2: GTSNPN and SVGIG (reference sequence). Trimming removed 3 bases at V and 4 bases at J, with 18 bases between. The CDR3 is 15 amino acids. The PCR had 60 Vbeta and 13 Jbeta primers. TCRdb's copy holds only in-frame clones and misses some; the assay was immunoSEQ multiplex PCR. In the table there are about 98,000 clones, 55% to 80% of which are singletons. The gene calls are TRBV30 and TRBJ1-1; possibly TRBD1 for D (5 bases). Sequencing was performed on PBMCs. The receptor's source is a female donor in good health and CMV-seronegative. The chain's CDR3 is CAWRHNSGGGTEAFF. The CDR3 bases are TGTGCCTGGAGACACAATTCGGGGGGTGGCACTGAAGCTTTCTTT.